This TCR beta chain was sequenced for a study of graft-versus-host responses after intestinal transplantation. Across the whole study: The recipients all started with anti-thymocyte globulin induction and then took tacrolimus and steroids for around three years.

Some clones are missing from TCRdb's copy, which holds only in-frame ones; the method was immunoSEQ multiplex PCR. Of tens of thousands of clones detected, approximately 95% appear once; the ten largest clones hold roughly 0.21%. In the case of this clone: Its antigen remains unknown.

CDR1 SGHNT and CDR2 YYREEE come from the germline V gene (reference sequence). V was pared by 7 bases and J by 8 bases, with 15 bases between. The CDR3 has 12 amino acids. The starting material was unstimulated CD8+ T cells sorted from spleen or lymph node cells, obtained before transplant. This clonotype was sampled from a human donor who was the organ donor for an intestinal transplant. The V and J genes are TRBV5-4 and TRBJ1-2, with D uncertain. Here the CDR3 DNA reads TGTGCCAGCCGATCGGGATTAGAAGGCTACACCTTC. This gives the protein CASRSGLEGYTF.